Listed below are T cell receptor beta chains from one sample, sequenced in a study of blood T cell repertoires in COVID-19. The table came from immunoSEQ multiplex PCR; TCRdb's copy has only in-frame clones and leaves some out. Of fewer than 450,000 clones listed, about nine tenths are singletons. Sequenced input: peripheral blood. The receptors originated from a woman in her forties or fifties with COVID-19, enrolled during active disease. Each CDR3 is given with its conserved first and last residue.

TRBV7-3	CASSSTRLGLSGELFF
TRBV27	CASSPAVLGTEAFF
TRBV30	CAWTEQGNEQFF
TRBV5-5	CASSFSGEGEKLFF
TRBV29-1	CSVVRISQQETQYF
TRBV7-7	CASSLRGFDTQYF
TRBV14	CASSLGWTDTQYF
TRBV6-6	CASSSPGRRDTEAFF
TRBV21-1	CASSIARLRPLHF
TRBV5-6	CASSLTAEAKNIQYF
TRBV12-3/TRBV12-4	CASARGVAETQYF
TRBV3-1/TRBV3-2	CASSRDRVREQYF
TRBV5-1	CASSVTGTMNTEAFF
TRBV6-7	CASSPRVRTGVLGQPQHF
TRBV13	CASSEPGGGNTEAFF
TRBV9	CASSATGGNTEAFF
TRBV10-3	CAITPYPTGGDGGELFF
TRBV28	CATLRGLALFGEQFF
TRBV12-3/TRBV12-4	CASSHRAGYTF
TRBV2	CASSQNSNTEAFF
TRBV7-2	CASLTAGKDTIYF
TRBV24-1	CATSGMTYPQGGRVNEQFF
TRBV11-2	CASSLLGSARETQYF
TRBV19	CASSPRGGSGDTQYF
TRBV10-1	CASRGGHIRAKNIQYF
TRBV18	CASSLQLPRGYTF
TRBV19	CASSIMGEGYTF
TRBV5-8	CASSFRAALYSNQPQHF
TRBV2	CASRYGTDSEAFF
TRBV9	CASSDDSSEAFF
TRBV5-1	CASSLAGYTDTQYF